Given below is one T cell receptor (beta chain) in context. The record originates from a study of blood T cell repertoires in COVID-19. Turning to the study itself: Acute and convalescent COVID-19 samples came from the United States, Italy and Spain. T cells, B-cell-depleted T cells, or PBMCs provided the cDNA or gDNA that served as material.

Cohort allocation depended upon clinical history that participants reported. The table came from immunoSEQ multiplex PCR; TCRdb's copy has only in-frame clones and leaves some out. Of under 300,000 clones detected, 88% appear once; the ten largest clones hold approximately 1%. Germline V lookup: CDR1 SGDLS, CDR2 YYNGEE. The ends were cut back, 8 bases at V and 5 bases at J, with 15 bases in the middle. The CDR3 covers 13 residues. Sequenced material: PBMCs or T cells enriched from blood (not recorded which). This sequence joins TRBV9 and TRBJ2-3; TRBD2 is a possible D gene (6 bases). The sequence was collected from a woman aged 25 to 39 who had recovered from COVID-19. CDR3 coding DNA: TGTGCCAGTACGCTACCGGGGGAAGATACGCAGTATTTT. Translating it yields CASTLPGEDTQYF.